This TCR beta chain was sequenced for a study of T cell repertoires in cytomegalovirus infection. Via MiXCR, TCRdb re-called the reads, giving one row per CDR3 protein. This repertoire shows fewer than 550,000 distinct CDR3 sequences, more than 25% found once; its top ten account for approximately 13%. This clonotype was seen only a few times. Sequencing input: PBMCs. The TCR was taken from a human donor in good health (CMV status not recorded). Some clones in this sample may be carry-over from other donors' samples.

Here the CDR3 reads CASSSGTSGPVDTQYF. The CDR3 nucleotides read TGTGCCAGCAGTTCGGGGACTAGCGGGCCGGTGGATACGCAGTATTTT. The chain carries TRBV12-3 or TRBV12-4 and TRBJ2-3; TRBD2 matches at 12 bases. V gave up 4 bases and J gave up 6 bases; unmatched junction bases: 8. The CDR3 spans 16 residues.